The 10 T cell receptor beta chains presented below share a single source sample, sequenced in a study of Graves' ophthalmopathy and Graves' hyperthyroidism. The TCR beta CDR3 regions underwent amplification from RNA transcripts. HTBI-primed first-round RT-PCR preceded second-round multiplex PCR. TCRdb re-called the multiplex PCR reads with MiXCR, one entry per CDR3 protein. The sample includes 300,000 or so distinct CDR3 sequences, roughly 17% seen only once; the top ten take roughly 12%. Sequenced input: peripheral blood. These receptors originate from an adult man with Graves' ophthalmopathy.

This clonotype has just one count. This chain's CDR3 is CASSLWWGPGSYEQYF. The CDR3 DNA reads as TGTGCCAGCAGTTTATGGTGGGGCCCAGGAAGCTACGAGCAGTACTTC. The chain has TRBV6-5 and TRBJ2-7; a possible D gene is TRBD1 (5 bases). V was cut by 4 bases and J by 3 bases, with 19 bases left in between. This CDR3 comprises 16 residues. The germline V gene encodes CDR1 MNHEY and CDR2 SVGAGI.

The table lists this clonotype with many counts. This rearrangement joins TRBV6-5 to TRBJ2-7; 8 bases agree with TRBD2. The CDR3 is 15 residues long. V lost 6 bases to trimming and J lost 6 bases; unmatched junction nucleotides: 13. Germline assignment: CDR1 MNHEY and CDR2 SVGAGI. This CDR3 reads CASSRGGRGWTEQYF. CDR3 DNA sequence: TGTGCCAGCAGCCGGGGGGGCCGGGGGTGGACCGAGCAGTACTTC.

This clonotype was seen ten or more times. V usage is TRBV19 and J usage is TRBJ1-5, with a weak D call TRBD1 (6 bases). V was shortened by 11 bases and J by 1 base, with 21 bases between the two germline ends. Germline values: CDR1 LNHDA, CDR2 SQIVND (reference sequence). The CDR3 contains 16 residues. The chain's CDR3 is CAADPTGGTSNQPQHF. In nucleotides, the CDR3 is TGTGCCGCAGATCCCACCGGGGGCACGAGCAATCAGCCCCAGCATTTT. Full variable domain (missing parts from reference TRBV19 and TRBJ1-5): DGGITQSPKYLFRKEGQNVTLSCEQNLNHDAMYWYRQDPGQGLRLIYYSQIVNDFQKGDIAEGYSVSREKKESFPLTVTSAQKNPTAFYLCAADPTGGTSNQPQHFGDGTRLSIL.

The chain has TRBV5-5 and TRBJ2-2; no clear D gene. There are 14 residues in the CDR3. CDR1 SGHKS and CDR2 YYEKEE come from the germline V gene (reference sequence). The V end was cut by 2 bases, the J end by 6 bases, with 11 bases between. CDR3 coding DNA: TGTGCCAGCAGCTTCTTGGTCGAGGCCGGGGAGCTGTTTTTT. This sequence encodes CASSFLVEAGELFF.

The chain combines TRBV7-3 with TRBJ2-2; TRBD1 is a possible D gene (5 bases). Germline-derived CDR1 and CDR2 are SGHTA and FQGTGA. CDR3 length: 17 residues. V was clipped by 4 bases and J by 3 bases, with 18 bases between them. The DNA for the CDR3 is TGTGCCAGCAGCTCGCTACCTAGTAAGGGGTACACCGGGGAGCTGTTTTTT. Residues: CASSSLPSKGYTGELFF.

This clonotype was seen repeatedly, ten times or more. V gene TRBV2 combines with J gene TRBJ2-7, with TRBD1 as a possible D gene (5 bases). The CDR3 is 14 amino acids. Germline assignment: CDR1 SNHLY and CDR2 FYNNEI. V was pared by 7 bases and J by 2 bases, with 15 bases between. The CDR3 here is CASTKTQGPYEQYF. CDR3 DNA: TGTGCCAGCACTAAAACCCAGGGCCCCTACGAGCAGTACTTC.

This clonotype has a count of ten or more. CDR3 region: CSASPTTGASPPYEQYF. The CDR3 bases are TGCAGTGCTAGCCCCACGACAGGAGCTTCACCCCCCTACGAGCAGTACTTC. This rearrangement joins TRBV20-1 to TRBJ2-7, with D maybe TRBD1 (6 bases). The length of the CDR3 is 17 residues. The germline V gene has CDR1 DFQATT and CDR2 SNEGSKA (reference sequence). Between the trimmed V and J ends, which lost 3 bases and 2 bases, there was a span of 23 bases.

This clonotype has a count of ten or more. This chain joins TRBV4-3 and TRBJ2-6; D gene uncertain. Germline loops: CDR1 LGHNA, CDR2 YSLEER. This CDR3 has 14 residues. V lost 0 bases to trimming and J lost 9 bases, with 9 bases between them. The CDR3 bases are TGCGCCAGCAGCCAAGATGGGTTGCGCAACGTCCTGACTTTC. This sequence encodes CASSQDGLRNVLTF.

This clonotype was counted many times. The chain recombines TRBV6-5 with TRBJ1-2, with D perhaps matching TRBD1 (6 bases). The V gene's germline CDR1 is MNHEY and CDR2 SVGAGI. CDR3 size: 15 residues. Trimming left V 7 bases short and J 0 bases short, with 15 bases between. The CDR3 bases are TGTGCCAGCACTCGAGGGGGGGAAGCTAACTATGGCTACACCTTC. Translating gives CASTRGGEANYGYTF.

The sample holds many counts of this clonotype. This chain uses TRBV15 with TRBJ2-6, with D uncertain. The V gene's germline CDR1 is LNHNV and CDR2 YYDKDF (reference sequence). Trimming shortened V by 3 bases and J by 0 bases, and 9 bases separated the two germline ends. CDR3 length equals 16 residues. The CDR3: CATSRGISSGANVLTF. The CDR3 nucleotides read TGTGCCACCAGCAGGGGGATCTCCTCTGGGGCCAACGTCCTGACTTTC.